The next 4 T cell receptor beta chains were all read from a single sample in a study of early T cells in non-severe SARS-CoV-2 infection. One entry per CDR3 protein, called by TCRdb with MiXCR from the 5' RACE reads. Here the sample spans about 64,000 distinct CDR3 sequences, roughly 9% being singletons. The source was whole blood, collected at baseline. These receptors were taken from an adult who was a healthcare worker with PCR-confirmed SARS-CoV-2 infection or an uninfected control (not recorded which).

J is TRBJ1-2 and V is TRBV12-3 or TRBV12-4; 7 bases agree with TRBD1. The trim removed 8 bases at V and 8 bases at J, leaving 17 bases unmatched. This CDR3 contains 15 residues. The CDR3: CASSNHDRVSSGYTF. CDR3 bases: TGTGCCAGCTCAAACCATGACAGGGTGTCTAGCGGCTACACCTTC.

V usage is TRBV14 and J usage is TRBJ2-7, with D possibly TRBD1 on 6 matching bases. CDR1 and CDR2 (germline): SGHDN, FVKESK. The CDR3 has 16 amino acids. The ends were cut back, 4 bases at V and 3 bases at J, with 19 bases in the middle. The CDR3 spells CASSPSGSKGDYEQYF. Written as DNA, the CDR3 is TGTGCCAGCAGCCCAAGTGGATCTAAGGGGGACTACGAGCAGTACTTC.

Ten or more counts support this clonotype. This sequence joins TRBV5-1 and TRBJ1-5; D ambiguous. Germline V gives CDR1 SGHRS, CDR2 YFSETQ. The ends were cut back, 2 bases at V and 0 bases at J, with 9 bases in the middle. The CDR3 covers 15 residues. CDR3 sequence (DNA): TGCGCCAGCAGCTTTACCAGCGGTAGCAATCAGCCCCAGCATTTT. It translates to CASSFTSGSNQPQHF.

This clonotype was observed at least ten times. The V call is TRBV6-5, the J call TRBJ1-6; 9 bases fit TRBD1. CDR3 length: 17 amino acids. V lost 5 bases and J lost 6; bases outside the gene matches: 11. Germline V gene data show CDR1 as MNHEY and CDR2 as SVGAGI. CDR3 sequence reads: CASSLDSGQGPNSPLHF. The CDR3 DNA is TGTGCCAGCAGTCTTGACTCGGGACAGGGCCCTAATTCACCCCTCCACTTT.